This TCR beta chain originates from a study of CD8 T cells in Susac syndrome (dated 2019 in TCRdb). Background on the whole study: Repertoire sequencing was used to test whether CD8+ T cell activation and differentiation in Susac syndrome was antigen driven. CD8+ T cell repertoire clonality was compared between fewer than 13 healthy donors, around 14 Susac syndrome patients and 15 or so multiple sclerosis patients. Study-wide conclusions, independent of this receptor: The study acknowledged that relatively few individuals were included in the TCR sequencing and HLA analysis.

RNA was extracted using the RNeasy kit, and about 0.5 to 1 microgram was reverse transcribed with random hexamers. The immunoSEQ multiplex PCR assay, covering 54 Vbeta and 13 Jbeta segments, was used to amplify TCR beta CDR3 regions. To correct PCR amplification bias, a synthetic template baseline was used for both primer optimization and computational correction. In the authors' own workflow: Reads were annotated to V, D and J genes per IMGT and analyzed with immunoSEQ Analyzer, keeping only productive sequences. To calculate clonality, Shannon entropy was normalized by log2 of the number of productive unique sequences and then subtracted from one. For each patient and control, public and private clones were evaluated among the 100 most prevalent clones. A clone was defined as Susac-specific if it was absent from the healthy and MS cohorts, from some 980 published viral clones and from other ImmuneACCESS disease sequences. Starting from the raw public reads, TCRdb applied fastp trimming at Q25, assembled clones with MiXCR and retained in-frame beta chains. Duplicate CDR3 protein sequences are folded into a single record with the most common DNA and genes. The V and J calls and clone size come from TCRdb's table, not from the authors' own analysis. The sample table holds some 300,000 distinct CDR3 sequences, of which 85% were seen once. The top ten clonotypes cover about 0.11% of the sample.

Trimming takes 0 bases from V and 4 bases from J, and the germline ends sit 20 bases apart. The cysteine opens and the phenylalanine closes a CDR3 of 18 amino acids. Just the 54-base CDR3 DNA is kept, in frame starting at base 1. CDR1 and CDR2, per the germline V gene, are MGHRA and YSYEKL. High-throughput TCR beta sequencing profiled peripheral blood CD8+ and CD4+ T cells from healthy donors, Susac syndrome patients and multiple sclerosis patients. Treatment-naive patients with stable or active relapsing-remitting disease fulfilling revised McDonald criteria were used as multiple sclerosis controls. Bulk CD8+ and CD4+ T cells were purified magnetically by negative isolation, whereas CD8+ TEMRA cells were enriched by FACS. Blood was collected in EDTA tubes and processed within 24 hours, with PBMCs isolated through density gradient centrifugation. PBMCs destined for TCR sequencing were cryopreserved in liquid nitrogen and later thawed in a 37 °C water bath. Purity of sorted or isolated CD4+, CD8+ and CD8+ TEMRA cells was at least 90%.

A remark on this clonotype: Its binding antigen is unknown. Per-base quality was not reported, and no clone a single base away is much larger than it.

Sequences were obtained from CD8+ T cells from PBMCs. This chain is built from TRBV4-1 and TRBJ2-3; no D gene is confidently identified. This receptor was taken from a human donor with multiple sclerosis. The DNA reads TGCGCCAGCAGCCAAGACCCCCGAGGCCCGATTCCCCCAGATACGCAGTATTTT. This codes for CASSQDPRGPIPPDTQYF.